The clone carrying this T cell receptor beta chain has only a few counts. Its matching antigen is unknown. The whole isolated RNA underwent reverse transcription, so sequencing captured expressed TCRB transcripts. TCRdb's copy holds only in-frame clones and misses some; the assay was immunoSEQ multiplex PCR. The sample lists 450,000 or so clones, about an eighth occurring once. CDR1 SNHLY and CDR2 FYNNEI come from the germline V gene. Trimming stripped 6 bases from V and 7 bases from J, with 10 bases between. CDR3 length equals 11 residues. The data originate from a study of beta chain features in type 1 diabetes. Overall study context: Age, gender and cell yields were similar between patients and healthy donors.

General observations from the study: Type 1 diabetes patients had VDJ junctions that carried fewer insertions and more deletions. The study found moderately but significantly shorter TCRB CDR3s in all four CD4+ subsets of Type 1 diabetes patients.

Central memory, naive, regulatory and stem cell-like memory CD4+ cells were sorted by CD45RO/CCR7/CD25/CD127/CD95/CD27. The chain combines TRBV2 with TRBJ2-7; D may be TRBD1 (5 bases). This clonotype originated in a woman aged 18-29 years in good health. The sequenced sample consisted of naive CD4+ T cells from blood. The CDR3 DNA reads as TGTGCCAGCAGGGGGCTGTTAGAGCAGTACTTC. Amino acids: CASRGLLEQYF.